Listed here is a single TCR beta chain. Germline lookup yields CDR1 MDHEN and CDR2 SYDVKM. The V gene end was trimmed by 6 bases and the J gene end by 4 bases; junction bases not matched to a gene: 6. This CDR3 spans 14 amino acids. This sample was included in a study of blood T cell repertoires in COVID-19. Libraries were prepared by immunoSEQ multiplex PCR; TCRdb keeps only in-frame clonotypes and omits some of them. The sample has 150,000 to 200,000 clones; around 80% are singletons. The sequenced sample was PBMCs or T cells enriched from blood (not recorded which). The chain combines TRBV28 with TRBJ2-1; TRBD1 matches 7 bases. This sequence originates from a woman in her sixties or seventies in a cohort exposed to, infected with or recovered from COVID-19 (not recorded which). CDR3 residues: CASRITGDYNEQFF. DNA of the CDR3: TGTGCCAGCAGAATAACAGGGGATTACAATGAGCAGTTCTTC.